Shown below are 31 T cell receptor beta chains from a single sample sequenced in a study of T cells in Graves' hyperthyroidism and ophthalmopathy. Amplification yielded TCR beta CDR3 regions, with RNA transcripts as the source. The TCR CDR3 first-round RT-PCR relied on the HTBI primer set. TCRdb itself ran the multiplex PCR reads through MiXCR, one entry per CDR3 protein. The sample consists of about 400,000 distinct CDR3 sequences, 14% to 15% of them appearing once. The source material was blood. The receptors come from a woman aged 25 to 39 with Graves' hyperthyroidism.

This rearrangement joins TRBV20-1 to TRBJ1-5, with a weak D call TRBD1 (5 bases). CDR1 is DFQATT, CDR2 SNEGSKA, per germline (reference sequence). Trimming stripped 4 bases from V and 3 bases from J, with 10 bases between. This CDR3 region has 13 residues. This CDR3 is CSAKNRNNQPQHF. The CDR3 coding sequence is TGCAGTGCTAAAAACAGGAACAATCAGCCCCAGCATTTT.

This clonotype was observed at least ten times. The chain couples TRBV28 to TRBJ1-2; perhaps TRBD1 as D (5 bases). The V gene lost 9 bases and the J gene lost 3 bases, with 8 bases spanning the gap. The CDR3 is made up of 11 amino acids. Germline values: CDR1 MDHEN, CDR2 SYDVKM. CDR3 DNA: TGTGCCAGTACAGGATACTATGGCTACACCTTC. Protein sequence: CASTGYYGYTF.

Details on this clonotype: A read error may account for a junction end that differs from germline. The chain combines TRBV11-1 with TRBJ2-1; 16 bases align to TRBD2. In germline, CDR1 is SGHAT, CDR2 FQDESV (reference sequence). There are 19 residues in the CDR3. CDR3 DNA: TGTGCCAGCAGTTTAGCTCCCGGGACTAGCGGGAGGGCCAGTAATGAGCAGTTCTTC. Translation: CASSLAPGTSGRASNEQFF.

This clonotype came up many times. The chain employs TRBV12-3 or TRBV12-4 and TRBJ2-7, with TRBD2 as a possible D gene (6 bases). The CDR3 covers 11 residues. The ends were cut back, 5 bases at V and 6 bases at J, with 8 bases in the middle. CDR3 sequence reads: CASSRDFEQYF. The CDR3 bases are TGTGCCAGCAGTCGGGACTTCGAGCAGTACTTC.

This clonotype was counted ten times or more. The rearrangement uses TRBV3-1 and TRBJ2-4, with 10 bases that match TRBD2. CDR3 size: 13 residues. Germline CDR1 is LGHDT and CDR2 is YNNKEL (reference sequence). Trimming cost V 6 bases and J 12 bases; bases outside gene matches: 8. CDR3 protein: CASSRVGLADQYF. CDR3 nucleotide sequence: TGTGCCAGCAGTCGCGTCGGACTAGCGGATCAGTACTTC.

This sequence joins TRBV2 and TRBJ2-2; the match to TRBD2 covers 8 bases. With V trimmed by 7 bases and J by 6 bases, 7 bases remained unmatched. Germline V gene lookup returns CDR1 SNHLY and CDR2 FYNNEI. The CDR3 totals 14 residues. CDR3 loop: CASKGAGASGELFF. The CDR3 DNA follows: TGTGCCAGCAAGGGAGCGGGAGCCTCCGGGGAGCTGTTTTTT.

The CDR3 sequence: CSARRDTPPVFF. DNA of the CDR3: TGCAGTGCTAGACGTGATACACCTCCGGTGTTTTTT. The genes are TRBV20-1 and TRBJ1-4; D not certain. The V gene's germline CDR1 is DFQATT and CDR2 SNEGSKA (reference sequence). V lost 2 bases and J lost 15, with 16 bases in between. This CDR3 contains 12 residues.

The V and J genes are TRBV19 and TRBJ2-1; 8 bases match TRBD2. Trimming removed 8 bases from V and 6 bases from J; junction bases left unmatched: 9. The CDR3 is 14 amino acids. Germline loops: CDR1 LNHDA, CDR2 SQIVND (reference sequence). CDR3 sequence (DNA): TGTGCCAGTTTTGGGCGGGGGGTCTCCAATGAGCAGTTCTTC. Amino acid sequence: CASFGRGVSNEQFF.

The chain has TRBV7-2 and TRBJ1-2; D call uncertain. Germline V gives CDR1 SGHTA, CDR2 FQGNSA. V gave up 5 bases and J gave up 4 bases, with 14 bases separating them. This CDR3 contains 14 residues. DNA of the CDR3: TGTGCCAGCAGCGACCGAAGGGAGAGCTATGGCTACACCTTC. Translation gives CASSDRRESYGYTF.

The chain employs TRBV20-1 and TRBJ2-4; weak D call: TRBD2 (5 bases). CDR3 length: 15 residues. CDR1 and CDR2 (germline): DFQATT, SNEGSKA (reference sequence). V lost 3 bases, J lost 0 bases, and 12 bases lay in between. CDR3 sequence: CSASPPGLAKNIQYF. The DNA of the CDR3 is TGCAGTGCTAGTCCTCCAGGACTAGCCAAAAACATTCAGTACTTC.

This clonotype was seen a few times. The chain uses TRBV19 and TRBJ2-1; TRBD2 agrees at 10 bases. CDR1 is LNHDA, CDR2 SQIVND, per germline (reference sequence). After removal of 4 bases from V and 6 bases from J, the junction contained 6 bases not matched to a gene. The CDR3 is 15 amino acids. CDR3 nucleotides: TGTGCCAGTAGTAAAACGGGACTAGCGATCAATGAGCAGTTCTTC. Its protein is CASSKTGLAINEQFF.

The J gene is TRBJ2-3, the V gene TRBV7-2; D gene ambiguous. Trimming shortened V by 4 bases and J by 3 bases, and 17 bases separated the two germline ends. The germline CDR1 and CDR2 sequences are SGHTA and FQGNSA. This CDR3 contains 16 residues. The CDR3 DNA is TGTGCCAGCAGCTGGGGTTTTGGGTTGGGGACAGATACGCAGTATTTT. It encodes CASSWGFGLGTDTQYF.

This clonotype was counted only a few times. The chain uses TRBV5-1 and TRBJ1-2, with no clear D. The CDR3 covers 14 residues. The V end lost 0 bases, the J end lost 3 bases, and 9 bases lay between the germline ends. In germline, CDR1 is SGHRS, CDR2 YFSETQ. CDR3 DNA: TGCGCCAGCAGCTTGGAGCTATCTTACTATGGCTACACCTTC. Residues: CASSLELSYYGYTF.

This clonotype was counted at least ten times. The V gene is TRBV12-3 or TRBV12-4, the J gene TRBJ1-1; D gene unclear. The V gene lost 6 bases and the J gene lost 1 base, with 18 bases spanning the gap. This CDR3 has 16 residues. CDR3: CASSSLGFFANTEAFF. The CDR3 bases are TGTGCCAGCAGCTCCCTGGGGTTTTTTGCGAACACTGAAGCTTTCTTT.

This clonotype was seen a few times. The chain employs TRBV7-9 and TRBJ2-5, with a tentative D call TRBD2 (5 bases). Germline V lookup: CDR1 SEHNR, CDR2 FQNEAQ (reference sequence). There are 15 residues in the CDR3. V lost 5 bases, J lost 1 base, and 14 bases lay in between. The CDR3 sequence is CASSKPRAAQETQYF. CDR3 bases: TGTGCCAGCAGCAAACCGCGGGCAGCCCAAGAGACCCAGTACTTC.

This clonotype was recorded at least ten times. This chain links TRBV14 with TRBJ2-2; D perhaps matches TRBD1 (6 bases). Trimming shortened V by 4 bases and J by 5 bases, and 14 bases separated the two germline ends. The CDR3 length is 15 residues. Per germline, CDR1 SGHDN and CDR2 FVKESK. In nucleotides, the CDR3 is TGTGCCAGCAGCCGGGGGCTTGTGGGGACCGGGGAGCTGTTTTTT. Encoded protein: CASSRGLVGTGELFF.

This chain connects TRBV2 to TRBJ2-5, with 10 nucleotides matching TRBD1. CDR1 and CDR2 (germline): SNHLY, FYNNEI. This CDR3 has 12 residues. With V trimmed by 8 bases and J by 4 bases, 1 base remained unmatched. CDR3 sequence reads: CASGTGVETQYF. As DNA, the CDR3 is TGTGCCAGCGGGACAGGGGTAGAGACCCAGTACTTC.

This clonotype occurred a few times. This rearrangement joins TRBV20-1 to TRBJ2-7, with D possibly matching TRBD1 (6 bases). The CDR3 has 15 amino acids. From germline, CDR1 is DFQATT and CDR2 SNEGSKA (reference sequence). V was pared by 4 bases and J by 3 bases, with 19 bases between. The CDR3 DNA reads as TGCAGTGCTAAAAAACTGCCGGGACAAAACTACGAGCAGTACTTC. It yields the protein CSAKKLPGQNYEQYF.

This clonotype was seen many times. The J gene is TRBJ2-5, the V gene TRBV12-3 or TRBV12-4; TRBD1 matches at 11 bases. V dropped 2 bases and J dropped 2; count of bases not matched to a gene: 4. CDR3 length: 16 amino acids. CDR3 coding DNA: TGTGCCAGCAGTTTAAGGGGACAGGGGGGGCAAGAGACCCAGTACTTC. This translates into CASSLRGQGGQETQYF.

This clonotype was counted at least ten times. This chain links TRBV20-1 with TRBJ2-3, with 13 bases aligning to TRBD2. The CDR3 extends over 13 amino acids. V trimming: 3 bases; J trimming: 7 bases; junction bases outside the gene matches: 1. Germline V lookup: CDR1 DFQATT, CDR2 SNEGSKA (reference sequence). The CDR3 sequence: CSARGLAGNTQYF. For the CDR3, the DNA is TGCAGTGCTAGGGGACTAGCGGGAAATACGCAGTATTTT.

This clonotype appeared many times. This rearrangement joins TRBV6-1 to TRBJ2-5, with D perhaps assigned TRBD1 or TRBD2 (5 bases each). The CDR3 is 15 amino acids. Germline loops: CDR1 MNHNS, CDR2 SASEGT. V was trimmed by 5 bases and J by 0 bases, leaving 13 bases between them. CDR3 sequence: CASSPPGRNQETQYF. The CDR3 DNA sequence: TGTGCCAGCAGTCCGCCGGGACGAAACCAAGAGACCCAGTACTTC.

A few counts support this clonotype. This CDR3 reads CASSYGTGGIYEQYF. The CDR3 DNA is TGTGCCAGTAGTTATGGTACAGGCGGGATCTACGAGCAGTACTTC. The chain has TRBV19 and TRBJ2-7; possibly TRBD2 for D (6 bases). CDR3 length equals 15 residues. The V gene's germline CDR1 is LNHDA and CDR2 SQIVND (reference sequence). Trimming pared 5 bases from V and 3 bases from J, leaving 17 bases between.

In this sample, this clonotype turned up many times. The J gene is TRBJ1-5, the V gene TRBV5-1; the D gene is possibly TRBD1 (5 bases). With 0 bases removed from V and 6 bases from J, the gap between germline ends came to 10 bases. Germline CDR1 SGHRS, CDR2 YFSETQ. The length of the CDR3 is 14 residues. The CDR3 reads CASSLGFGAQPQHF. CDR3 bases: TGCGCCAGCAGCTTGGGATTCGGGGCTCAGCCCCAGCATTTT. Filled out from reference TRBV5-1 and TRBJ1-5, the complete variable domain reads KAGVTQTPRYLIKTRGQQVTLSCSPISGHRSVSWYQQTPGQGLQFLFEYFSETQRNKGNFPGRFSGRQFSNSRSEMNVSTLELGDSALYLCASSLGFGAQPQHFGDGTRLSIL.

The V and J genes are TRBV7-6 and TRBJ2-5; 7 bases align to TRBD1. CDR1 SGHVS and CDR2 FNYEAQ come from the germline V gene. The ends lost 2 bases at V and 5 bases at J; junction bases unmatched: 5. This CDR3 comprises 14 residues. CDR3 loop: CASSLLPQGETQYF. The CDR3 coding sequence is TGTGCCAGCAGCTTATTACCACAGGGGGAGACCCAGTACTTC. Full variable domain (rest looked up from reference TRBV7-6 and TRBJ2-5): GAGVSQSPRYKVTKRGQDVALRCDPISGHVSLYWYRQALGQGPEFLTYFNYEAQQDKSGLPNDRFSAERPEGSISTLTIQRTEQRDSAMYRCASSLLPQGETQYFGPGTRLLVL.

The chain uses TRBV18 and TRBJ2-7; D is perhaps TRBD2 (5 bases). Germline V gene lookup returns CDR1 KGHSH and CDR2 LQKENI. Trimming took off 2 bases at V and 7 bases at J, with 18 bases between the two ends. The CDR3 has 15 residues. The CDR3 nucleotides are TGTGCCAGCTCACCAATGAGGGCGACATATTCAGAGCAGTACTTC. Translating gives CASSPMRATYSEQYF.

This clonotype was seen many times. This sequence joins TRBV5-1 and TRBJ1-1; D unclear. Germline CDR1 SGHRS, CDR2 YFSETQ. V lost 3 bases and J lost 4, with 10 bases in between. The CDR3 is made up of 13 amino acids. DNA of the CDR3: TGCGCCAGCAGCTCCTCCGGGAGCACTGAAGCTTTCTTT. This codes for CASSSSGSTEAFF.

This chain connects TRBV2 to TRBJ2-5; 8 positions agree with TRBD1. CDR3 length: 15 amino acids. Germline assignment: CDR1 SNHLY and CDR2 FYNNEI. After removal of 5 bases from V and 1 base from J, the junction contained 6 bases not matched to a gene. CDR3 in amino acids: CASSMDRVPQETQYF. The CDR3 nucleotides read TGTGCCAGCAGTATGGACAGGGTCCCCCAAGAGACCCAGTACTTC. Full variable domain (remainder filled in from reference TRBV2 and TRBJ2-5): EPEVTQTPSHQVTQMGQEVILRCVPISNHLYFYWYRQILGQKVEFLVSFYNNEISEKSEIFDDQFSVERPDGSNFTLKIRSTKLEDSAMYFCASSMDRVPQETQYFGPGTRLLVL.

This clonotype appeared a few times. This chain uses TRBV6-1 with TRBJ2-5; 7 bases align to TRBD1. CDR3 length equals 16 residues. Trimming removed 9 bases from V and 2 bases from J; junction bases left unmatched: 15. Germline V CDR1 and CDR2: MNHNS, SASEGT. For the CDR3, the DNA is TGTGCCAGTAAGACACAGCCGGGACAGCGACAAGAGACCCAGTACTTC. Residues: CASKTQPGQRQETQYF.

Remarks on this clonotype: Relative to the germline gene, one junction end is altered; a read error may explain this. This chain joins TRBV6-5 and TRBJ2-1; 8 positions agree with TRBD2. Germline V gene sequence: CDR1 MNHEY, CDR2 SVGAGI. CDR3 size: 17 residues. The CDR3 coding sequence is TGTGCCAGCCGTTACTCCGCGGGGGGCCGCCTCTACAATGAGCAGTTCTTC. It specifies CASRYSAGGRLYNEQFF.

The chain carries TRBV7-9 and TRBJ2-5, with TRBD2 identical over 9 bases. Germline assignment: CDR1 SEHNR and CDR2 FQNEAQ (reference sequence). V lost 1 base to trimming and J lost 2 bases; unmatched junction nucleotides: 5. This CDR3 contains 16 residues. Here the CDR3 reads CASSLDSAGGQETQYF. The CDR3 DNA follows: TGTGCCAGCAGCTTAGATTCGGCGGGAGGGCAAGAGACCCAGTACTTC.

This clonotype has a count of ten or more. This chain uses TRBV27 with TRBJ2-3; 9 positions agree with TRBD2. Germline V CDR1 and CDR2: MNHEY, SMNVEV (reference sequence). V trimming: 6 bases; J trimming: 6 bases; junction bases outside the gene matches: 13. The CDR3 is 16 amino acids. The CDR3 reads CASRTEGLAAGDTQYF. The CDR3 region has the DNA TGTGCCAGCAGAACAGAGGGACTAGCAGCAGGGGATACGCAGTATTTT.